One and the same sample provided the 24 T cell receptor beta chains below, sequenced in a study of blood T cell repertoires in COVID-19. Sequencing used immunoSEQ multiplex PCR; TCRdb keeps in-frame clones, though not all of them. Among about 100,000 clones, approximately 87% were seen once, and the ten largest hold 10% to 15%. Sequencing was performed on peripheral blood. These receptors originate from a human donor in a cohort sampled during active COVID-19.

This chain joins TRBV5-5 and TRBJ2-1, with a tentative D call TRBD2 (5 bases). Trimming removed 7 bases from V and 3 bases from J, with 14 bases in between. CDR1 is SGHKS and CDR2 is YYEKEE in the germline V gene (reference sequence). This CDR3 spans 14 amino acids. The CDR3 loop is CASVLSGFYNEQFF. The CDR3 region has the DNA TGTGCCAGCGTATTGTCGGGATTCTACAATGAGCAGTTCTTC.

V is TRBV7-9 and J is TRBJ1-5, with 7 nucleotides matching TRBD1. This CDR3 has 14 residues. Trimming took 6 bases from V and 7 from J; bases not matched to a gene: 9. Germline CDR1 SEHNR, CDR2 FQNEAQ (reference sequence). CDR3: CASSTQGVQQPQHF. The CDR3 bases are TGTGCCAGCAGTACCCAGGGGGTGCAGCAGCCCCAGCATTTT.

This clone was seen just once. The rearrangement links TRBV7-2 to TRBJ1-5; 8 nucleotides align to TRBD1. Germline values: CDR1 SGHTA, CDR2 FQGNSA. V was clipped by 5 bases and J by 4 bases; unmatched bases: 4. The CDR3 has 14 residues. CDR3 nucleotide sequence: TGTGCCAGCAGCCTGCAGGGGGCGAATCAGCCCCAGCATTTT. This translates into CASSLQGANQPQHF.

The chain joins TRBV18 to TRBJ1-2, with a possible D match to TRBD1 (5 bases). V lost 2 bases and J 2 bases, leaving 9 bases between the germline ends. Germline V gene lookup returns CDR1 KGHSH and CDR2 LQKENI. This CDR3 comprises 14 residues. DNA of the CDR3: TGTGCCAGCTCACCAGACCAGGGCAACTATGGCTACACCTTC. Translated: CASSPDQGNYGYTF.

V usage is TRBV5-1 and J usage is TRBJ1-1; D gene ambiguous. V dropped 0 bases and J dropped 4 bases, with 10 bases sitting between them. There are 14 residues in the CDR3. Germline V gene sequence: CDR1 SGHRS, CDR2 YFSETQ. CDR3 DNA sequence: TGCGCCAGCAGCTTGGATGGGCTTGGCACTGAAGCTTTCTTT. Translation: CASSLDGLGTEAFF. Drawing the rest from reference TRBV5-1 and TRBJ1-1, the complete variable domain is KAGVTQTPRYLIKTRGQQVTLSCSPISGHRSVSWYQQTPGQGLQFLFEYFSETQRNKGNFPGRFSGRQFSNSRSEMNVSTLELGDSALYLCASSLDGLGTEAFFGQGTRLTVV.

The CDR3 protein is CASSWTVNTEAFF. CDR3 bases: TGTGCCAGCAGCTGGACAGTGAACACTGAAGCTTTCTTT. The chain employs TRBV6-2 or TRBV6-3 and TRBJ1-1, with D perhaps TRBD1 (6 bases). Trimming removed 6 bases at V and 0 bases at J, with 8 bases between. Germline V CDR1 and CDR2: MNHEY, SVGEGT. The CDR3 runs 13 residues.

V usage is TRBV3-1 (or the pseudogene TRBV3-2) and J usage is TRBJ1-6, with D uncertain. Germline values: CDR1 LGHDT, CDR2 YNNKEL (reference sequence). The V gene lost 1 base and the J gene lost 7 bases, with 11 bases spanning the gap. The CDR3 runs to 15 residues. This chain's CDR3 is CASSQAEVANSPLHF. CDR3 DNA sequence: TGTGCCAGCAGCCAAGCTGAGGTAGCGAATTCACCCCTCCACTTT.

This clone came up a few times. V gene TRBV5-5 combines with J gene TRBJ1-5; D gene ambiguous. The CDR3 loop spans 15 amino acids. V gave up 4 bases and J gave up 1 base, with 12 bases separating them. Germline values: CDR1 SGHKS, CDR2 YYEKEE (reference sequence). CDR3 in DNA: TGTGCCAGCAGCCTGGACGGTATAAGCAATCAGCCCCAGCATTTT. It yields the protein CASSLDGISNQPQHF.

V and J are TRBV9 and TRBJ2-1; possible D gene TRBD1, 6 bases. CDR3 length: 12 amino acids. CDR1 is SGDLS, CDR2 YYNGEE, per germline. V was pared by 3 bases and J by 16 bases, with 17 bases between. CDR3 DNA: TGTGCCAGCAGCGAGGACCTCCGGGGACAATTCTTC. The encoded protein is CASSEDLRGQFF.

The rearrangement joins TRBV5-4 to TRBJ1-1, with 8 bases identical to TRBD1. V shed 10 bases and J 5 bases; nucleotides not matched to a gene: 10. The germline CDR1 and CDR2 sequences are SGHNT and YYREEE (reference sequence). This CDR3 has 13 amino acids. CDR3 in DNA: TGTGCCGGGTCAACAGGGGGTAGGACTGAAGCTTTCTTT. Translated: CAGSTGGRTEAFF.

This sequence joins TRBV7-2 and TRBJ2-7, with D possibly TRBD1 on 6 matching bases. V was trimmed by 5 bases and J by 2 bases, leaving 16 bases between them. This CDR3 has 15 residues. CDR1 SGHTA and CDR2 FQGNSA come from the germline V gene. This chain's CDR3 is CASSPPPGVPYEQYF. The CDR3 coding sequence is TGTGCCAGCAGCCCCCCTCCAGGGGTTCCCTACGAGCAGTACTTC.

The J gene is TRBJ1-4, the V gene TRBV19, with D maybe TRBD1 (5 bases). CDR3 length equals 14 residues. CDR1 and CDR2 from the germline V gene are LNHDA and SQIVND (reference sequence). Trimming stripped 2 bases from V and 3 bases from J, with 7 bases between. CDR3 amino acids: CASSIQGPNEKLFF. In nucleotides, the CDR3 is TGTGCCAGTAGTATACAGGGCCCTAATGAAAAACTGTTTTTT.

The sample holds one count of this clone. The V and J genes are TRBV5-4 and TRBJ1-1; the D is unclear. The CDR3 sequence is 14 residues long. CDR1 is SGHNT, CDR2 YYREEE, per germline (reference sequence). V was cut by 3 bases and J by 1 base, with 10 bases left in between. The CDR3 DNA reads TGTGCCAGCAGCTCGATCGGGAAGAACACTGAAGCTTTCTTT. Protein sequence: CASSSIGKNTEAFF. Using reference TRBV5-4 and TRBJ1-1 for the parts outside the CDR3, the full variable domain is ETGVTQSPTHLIKTRGQQVTLRCSSQSGHNTVSWYQQALGQGPQFIFQYYREEENGRGNFPPRFSGLQFPNYSSELNVNALELDDSALYLCASSSIGKNTEAFFGQGTRLTVV.

The rearrangement uses TRBV7-2 and TRBJ1-2, with D perhaps matching TRBD1 (5 bases). CDR1 is SGHTA, CDR2 FQGNSA, per germline. This CDR3 spans 14 amino acids. With 5 bases removed from V and 5 bases from J, the gap between germline ends came to 15 bases. CDR3 protein: CASSLQGLTYGYTF. The CDR3 coding sequence is TGTGCCAGCAGCCTCCAGGGACTGACTTATGGCTACACCTTC.

About this clone: Its ends do not fully match the called genes, so a read error is possible. Other DNA sequences from this sample encode an identical CDR3 as well. This chain links TRBV19 with TRBJ2-1; the match to TRBD2 covers 11 bases. CDR1 is LNHDA, CDR2 SQIVND, per germline (reference sequence). The CDR3 loop spans 18 amino acids. CDR3 DNA sequence: TGTGCCAGTAGCTCGGTCGGGGTACTAGCGGGGGCTTACAATGAGCAATTCTTC. It codes for CASSSVGVLAGAYNEQFF.

About this clone: The junction departs from the called germline gene at one end, perhaps through a read error. The chain recombines TRBV11-2 with TRBJ2-7; D uncertain. This CDR3 is built from 17 residues. Germline CDR1 reads SGHAT; CDR2 reads FQNNGV. The DNA for the CDR3 is TGTGCCAGCAACTTAGCTGGGTCGCGCGGTCGCTCCTACGAGCAGTACTTC. It specifies CASNLAGSRGRSYEQYF.

V usage is TRBV3-1 (or the pseudogene TRBV3-2) and J usage is TRBJ1-2; D possibly corresponds to TRBD1 (6 bases). In germline, CDR1 is LGHDT, CDR2 YNNKEL (reference sequence). This CDR3 comprises 15 residues. V lost 4 bases and J 3 bases, leaving 15 bases between the germline ends. Written as DNA, the CDR3 is TGTGCCAGCAGCCCCTCCACAGGGATCTACTATGGCTACACCTTC. This codes for CASSPSTGIYYGYTF.

This clone was seen a few times. The V call is TRBV19, the J call TRBJ2-1, with 8 bases identical to TRBD2. Unmatched junction bases numbered 8, after V lost 7 bases and J lost 0 bases. Germline CDR1 is LNHDA and CDR2 is SQIVND (reference sequence). The CDR3 runs to 16 residues. This chain's CDR3 is CASTKRGGRSYNEQFF. Written as DNA, the CDR3 is TGTGCCAGTACAAAACGGGGGGGTCGCTCCTACAATGAGCAGTTCTTC.

The V gene is TRBV27, the J gene TRBJ2-3, with 8 bases identical to TRBD2. Germline CDR1 and CDR2: MNHEY and SMNVEV (reference sequence). This CDR3 is 16 amino acids long. V lost 1 base to trimming and J lost 4 bases; unmatched junction nucleotides: 7. CDR3 nucleotides: TGTGCCAGCAGTTTATTGGGACTAGGTATTTCAGATACGCAGTATTTT. Translated: CASSLLGLGISDTQYF.

This clone was picked up one time. The J gene is TRBJ1-1, the V gene TRBV19; the match to TRBD1 covers 7 bases. Germline trimming cut 8 bases from V and 4 bases from J; bases unmatched to any gene: 4. CDR3 size: 12 residues. CDR1 is LNHDA, CDR2 SQIVND, per germline (reference sequence). CDR3 sequence reads: CASGTGVTEAFF. CDR3 DNA: TGTGCCAGTGGAACAGGGGTCACTGAAGCTTTCTTT.

This chain joins TRBV7-2 and TRBJ1-2; D may be TRBD1 (5 bases). Deletions cut 1 base from V and 8 bases from J, with 14 bases between. There are 14 residues in the CDR3. Germline CDR1 SGHTA, CDR2 FQGNSA. CDR3 region: CASSLGQSLSGYTF. The CDR3, as DNA: TGTGCCAGCAGCTTAGGACAGTCCTTGAGCGGCTACACCTTC.

V usage is TRBV6-6 and J usage is TRBJ2-1, with D possibly TRBD1 on 5 matching bases. The ends were cut back, 3 bases at V and 5 bases at J, with 14 bases in the middle. CDR1 and CDR2 (germline): MNHNY, SVGAGI (reference sequence). The CDR3 length is 15 residues. CDR3 nucleotide sequence: TGTGCCAGCAGTTATGGGGAAGGGGTTGACAATGAGCAGTTCTTC. Translation: CASSYGEGVDNEQFF.

The rearrangement uses TRBV3-1 (or the pseudogene TRBV3-2) and TRBJ2-1, with 10 bases matching TRBD2. The V gene's germline CDR1 is LGHDT and CDR2 YNNKEL (reference sequence). The CDR3 totals 17 residues. J gave up 7 bases and V 4 bases, and 13 bases lay outside the gene matches. CDR3 nucleotide sequence: TGTGCCAGCAGCCCTTCCGGGGGAGCGGGGGGGCGGAATGAGCAGTTCTTC. Its protein is CASSPSGGAGGRNEQFF.

V gene TRBV5-1 combines with J gene TRBJ2-3, with D possibly being TRBD1 (6 bases). In germline, CDR1 is SGHRS, CDR2 YFSETQ. There are 15 residues in the CDR3. V was cut by 0 bases and J by 4 bases, with 12 bases left in between. Written as DNA, the CDR3 is TGCGCCAGCAGCTTGGCTGGGGGCAGGGCAGATACGCAGTATTTT. This gives the protein CASSLAGGRADTQYF.